This TCR beta chain derives from a study of blood T cells in healthy people across ages. Study results and limitations: A strong correlation was seen between TCR beta diversity and naive T cell percentage.

This CDR3 comprises 15 residues. J was trimmed by 2 bases and V by 4 bases; bases with no gene match: 7. Germline-derived CDR1 and CDR2 are LGHDT and YNNKEL (reference sequence). Through a sample-barcoded 5' primer and a J-beta primer mix, a second PCR was run for roughly 6 to 12 cycles. TCRdb itself ran the 5' RACE reads through MiXCR, one entry per CDR3 protein. The sample records approximately 1,000,000 distinct CDR3 sequences, 35% to 40% being singletons. Of note for this clonotype: The target antigen is unknown.

Material: blood. The genes are TRBV3-1 and TRBJ2-7, with 8 bases fitting TRBD2. The source is a man aged 18 to 29 in good health. This CDR3 reads CASSRGGSRPYEQYF. CDR3 sequence (DNA): TGTGCCAGCAGCCGCGGGGGGAGCCGACCCTACGAGCAGTACTTC.